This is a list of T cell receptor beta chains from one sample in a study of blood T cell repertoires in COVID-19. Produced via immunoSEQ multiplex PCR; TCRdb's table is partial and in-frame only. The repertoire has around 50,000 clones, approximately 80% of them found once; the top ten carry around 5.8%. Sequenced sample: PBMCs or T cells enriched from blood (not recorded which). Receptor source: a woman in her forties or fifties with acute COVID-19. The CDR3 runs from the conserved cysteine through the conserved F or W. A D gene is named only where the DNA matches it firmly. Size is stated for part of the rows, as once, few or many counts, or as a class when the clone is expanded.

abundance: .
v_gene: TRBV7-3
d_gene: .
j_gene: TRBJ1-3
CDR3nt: TGTGCCAGCAGCTTAACGGCGGGGAATGGAAACACCATATATTTT
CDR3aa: CASSLTAGNGNTIYF

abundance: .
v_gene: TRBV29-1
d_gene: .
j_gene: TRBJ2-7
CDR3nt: TGCAGCGTTACGATGGGAGGGACAAATTTTCCCGAGCAGTACTTC
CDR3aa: CSVTMGGTNFPEQYF

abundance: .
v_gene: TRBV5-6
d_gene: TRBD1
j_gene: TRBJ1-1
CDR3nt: TGTGCCAGCAGCGCCCGGACAGGGTTGGTAGCAGCTTTCTTT
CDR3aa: CASSARTGLVAAFF

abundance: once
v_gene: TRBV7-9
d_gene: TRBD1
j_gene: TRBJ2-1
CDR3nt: TGTGCCAGCAGCTTCGGACAGGGAATCTACAATGAGCAGTTCTTC
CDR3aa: CASSFGQGIYNEQFF

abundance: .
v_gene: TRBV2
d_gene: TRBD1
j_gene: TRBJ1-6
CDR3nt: TGTGCCAGCTGGACAGGGGGCTTTAATAAAAATAATTCACCCCTCCACTTT
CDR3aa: CASWTGGFNKNNSPLHF

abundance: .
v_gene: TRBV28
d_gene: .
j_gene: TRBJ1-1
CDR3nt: TGTGCCAGCAGTTCGGGACAGAACACTGAAGCTTTCTTT
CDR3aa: CASSSGQNTEAFF

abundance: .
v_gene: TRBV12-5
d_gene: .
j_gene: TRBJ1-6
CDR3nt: TGTGCTAGTGGTTTGGCCCCAGTGGTGCCAAATTCACCCCTCCACTTT
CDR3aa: CASGLAPVVPNSPLHF

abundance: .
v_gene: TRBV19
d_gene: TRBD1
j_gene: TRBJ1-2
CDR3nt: TGTGCCAGTAGTCAACAGGGACAGGGTTATGGCTACACCTTC
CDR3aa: CASSQQGQGYGYTF

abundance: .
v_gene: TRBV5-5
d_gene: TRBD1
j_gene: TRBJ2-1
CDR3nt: TGTGCCAGCAGCTTGGCGGACAGGGAATACAATGAGCAGTTCTTC
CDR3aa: CASSLADREYNEQFF

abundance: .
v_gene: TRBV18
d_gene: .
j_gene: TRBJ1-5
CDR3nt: TGTGCCAGCTCACCAGTGGCGAGCGACTATAGCAATCAGCCCCAGCATTTT
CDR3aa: CASSPVASDYSNQPQHF

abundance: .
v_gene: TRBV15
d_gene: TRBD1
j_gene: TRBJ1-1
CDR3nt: TGTGCCACCAGCAGAAAGACAGGGAGAAATGAAGCTTTCTTT
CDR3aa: CATSRKTGRNEAFF

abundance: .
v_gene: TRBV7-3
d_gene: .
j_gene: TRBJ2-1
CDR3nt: TGTGCCAGCAGCTTAAACGGCGGGGGCCTCTACAATGAGCAGTTCTTC
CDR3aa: CASSLNGGGLYNEQFF

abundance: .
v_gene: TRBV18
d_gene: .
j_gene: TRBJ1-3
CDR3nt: TGTGCCAGCTCCTCTGAGGGAGCAGGCTCTGGAAACACCATATATTTT
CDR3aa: CASSSEGAGSGNTIYF

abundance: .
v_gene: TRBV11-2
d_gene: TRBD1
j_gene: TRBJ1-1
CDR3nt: TGTGCCAGCAGCACCCAGGGGGACACTGAAGCTTTCTTT
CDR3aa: CASSTQGDTEAFF

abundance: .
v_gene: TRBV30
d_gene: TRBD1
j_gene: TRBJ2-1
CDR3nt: TGTGCCTGGAGCCCGGGACAGGGTTCCCGTGAGCAGTTCTTC
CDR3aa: CAWSPGQGSREQFF

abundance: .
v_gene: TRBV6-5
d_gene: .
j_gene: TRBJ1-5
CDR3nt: TGTGCCAGCAGTTCTGAGATCGGCAATCAGCCCCAGCATTTT
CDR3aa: CASSSEIGNQPQHF

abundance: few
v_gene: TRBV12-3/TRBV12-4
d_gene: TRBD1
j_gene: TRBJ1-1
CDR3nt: TGTGCCAGCAGTGGGGACAGGGGAACTGAAGCTTTCTTT
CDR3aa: CASSGDRGTEAFF

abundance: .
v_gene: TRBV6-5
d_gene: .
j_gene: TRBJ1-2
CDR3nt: TGTGCCAGCAGGCTCCCGGGGTTTGGAGGCTACACCTTC
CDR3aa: CASRLPGFGGYTF

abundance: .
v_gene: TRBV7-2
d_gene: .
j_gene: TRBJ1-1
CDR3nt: TGTGCCAGCAGCTTAGATCGGACCCGGGGGTCTGAAGCTTTCTTT
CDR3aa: CASSLDRTRGSEAFF

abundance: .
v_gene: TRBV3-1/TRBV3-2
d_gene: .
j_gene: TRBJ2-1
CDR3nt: TGTGCCAGCAGCCACGACGGGACAAGCCACAATGAGCAGTTCTTC
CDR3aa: CASSHDGTSHNEQFF

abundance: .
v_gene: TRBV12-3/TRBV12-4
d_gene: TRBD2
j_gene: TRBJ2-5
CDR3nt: TGTGCCAGCAGACGTGGACTAGAGGAGACCCAGTACTTC
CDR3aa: CASRRGLEETQYF

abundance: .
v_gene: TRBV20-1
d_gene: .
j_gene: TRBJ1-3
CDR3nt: TGCAGTGCTAGAGTTCAGAACACCATATATTTT
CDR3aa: CSARVQNTIYF

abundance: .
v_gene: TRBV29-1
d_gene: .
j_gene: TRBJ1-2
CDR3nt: TGCAGCGTTGAAAGCGGCGTGGGGGGAAACTATGGCTACACCTTC
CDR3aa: CSVESGVGGNYGYTF

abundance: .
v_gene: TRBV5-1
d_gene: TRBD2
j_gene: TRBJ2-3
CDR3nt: TGCGCCAGCAGCTTTACTAGCGGGCCCCCAGATACGCAGTATTTT
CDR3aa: CASSFTSGPPDTQYF

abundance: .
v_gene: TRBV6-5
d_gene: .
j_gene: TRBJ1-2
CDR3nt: TGTGCCAGCAGTTACTCCCAACTTACAGGGTTAGATGGCTACACCTTC
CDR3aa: CASSYSQLTGLDGYTF

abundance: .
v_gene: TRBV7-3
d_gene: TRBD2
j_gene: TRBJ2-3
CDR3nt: TGTGCCAGCAGCTTAATGGGAGGGGCGGTCACAGATACGCAGTATTTT
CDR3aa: CASSLMGGAVTDTQYF

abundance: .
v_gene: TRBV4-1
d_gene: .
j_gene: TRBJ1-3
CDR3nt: TGCGCCAGCAGCCAAGGAGTCTCTGGAAACACCATATATTTT
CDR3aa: CASSQGVSGNTIYF

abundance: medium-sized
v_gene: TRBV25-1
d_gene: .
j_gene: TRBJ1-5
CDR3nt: TGTGCCAGCAGTGAATGGAGCAGCCTGCCGCAGCCCCAGCATTTT
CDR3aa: CASSEWSSLPQPQHF

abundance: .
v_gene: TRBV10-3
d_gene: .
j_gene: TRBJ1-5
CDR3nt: TGTGCCATCAGGGCGGGGGCAAGTAGCAATCAGCCCCAGCATTTT
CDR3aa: CAIRAGASSNQPQHF

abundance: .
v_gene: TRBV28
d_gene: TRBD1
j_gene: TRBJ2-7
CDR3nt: TGTGCCAGCAGATTTACAGGGGGCCTCCGGAACGAGCAGTACTTC
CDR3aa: CASRFTGGLRNEQYF

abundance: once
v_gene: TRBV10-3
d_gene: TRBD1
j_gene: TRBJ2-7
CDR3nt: TGTGCCATCAGAGCGGACAGGGGATTATACGAGCAGTACTTC
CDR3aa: CAIRADRGLYEQYF

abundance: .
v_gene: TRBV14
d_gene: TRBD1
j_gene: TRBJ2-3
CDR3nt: TGTGCCAGCAGCCAAGAGCCCACAGGGGCTCCAGATACGCAGTATTTT
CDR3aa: CASSQEPTGAPDTQYF

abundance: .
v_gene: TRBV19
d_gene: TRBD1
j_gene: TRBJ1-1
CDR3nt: TGTGCCAGTGGCCGGGACAGGGACACTGAAGCTTTCTTT
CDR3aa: CASGRDRDTEAFF

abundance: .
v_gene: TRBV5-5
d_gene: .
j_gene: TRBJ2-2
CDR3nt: TGTGCCAGCAGCCCCGGGACAATGAACACCGGGGAGCTGTTTTTT
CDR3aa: CASSPGTMNTGELFF

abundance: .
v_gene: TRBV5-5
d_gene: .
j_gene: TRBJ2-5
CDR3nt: TGTGCCAGCAGCTTGTCCCACACAGAGGAGACCCAGTACTTC
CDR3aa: CASSLSHTEETQYF

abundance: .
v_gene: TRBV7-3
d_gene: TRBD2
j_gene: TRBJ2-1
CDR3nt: TGTGCCAGCAGTTCCGGACTAGTCTCAAATGAGCAGTTCTTC
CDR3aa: CASSSGLVSNEQFF

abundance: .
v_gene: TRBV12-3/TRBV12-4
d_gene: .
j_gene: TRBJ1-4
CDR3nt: TGTGCCAGCAGCCCCGGGGAGGGTAAGGGGTATTTT
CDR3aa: CASSPGEGKGYF

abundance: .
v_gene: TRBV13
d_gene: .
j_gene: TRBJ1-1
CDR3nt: TGTGCCAGCAAGAATTCAAGGAGGACTGAAGCTTTCTTT
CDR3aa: CASKNSRRTEAFF

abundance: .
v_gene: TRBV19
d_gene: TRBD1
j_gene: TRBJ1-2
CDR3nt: TGTGCCAGTAGTAAGCAGGGGGACTATGGCTACACCTTC
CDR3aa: CASSKQGDYGYTF

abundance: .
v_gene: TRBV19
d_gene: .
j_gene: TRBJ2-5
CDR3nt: TGTGCCAGTAGTAACAGGGTAGTAGAGACCCAGTACTTC
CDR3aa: CASSNRVVETQYF

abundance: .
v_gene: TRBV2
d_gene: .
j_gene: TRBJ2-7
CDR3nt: TGTGCCAGCCACAGGAGTATGTTATCCTACGAGCAGTACTTC
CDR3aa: CASHRSMLSYEQYF

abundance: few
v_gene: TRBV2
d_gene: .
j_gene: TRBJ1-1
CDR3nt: TGTGCCAGCAGTGAGAGTAGGGAGGGGCCCACTGAAGCTTTCTTT
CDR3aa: CASSESREGPTEAFF

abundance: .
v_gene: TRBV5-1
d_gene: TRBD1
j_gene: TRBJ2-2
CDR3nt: TGCGCCAGCAGCCCAGACAGGGGGAGCACCGGGGAGCTGTTTTTT
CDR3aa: CASSPDRGSTGELFF

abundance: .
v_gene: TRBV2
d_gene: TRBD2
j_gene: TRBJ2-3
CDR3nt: TGTGCCAGCCGTAGAGGGAGCGGGGGGTGGACTAGCACAGATACGCAGTATTTT
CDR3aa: CASRRGSGGWTSTDTQYF

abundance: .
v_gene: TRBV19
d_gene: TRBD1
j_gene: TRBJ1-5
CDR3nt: TGTGCCAGTAGTGCGGACAGGACCCAGCCCCAGCATTTT
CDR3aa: CASSADRTQPQHF

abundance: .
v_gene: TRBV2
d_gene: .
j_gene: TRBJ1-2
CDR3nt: TGTGCCAGCAGTGAAAGCCCGTATGGCTACACCTTC
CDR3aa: CASSESPYGYTF

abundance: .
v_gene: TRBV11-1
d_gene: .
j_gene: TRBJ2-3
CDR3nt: TGTGCCAGCAGCACGACTAGGGTCAGCACAGATACGCAGTATTTT
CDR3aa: CASSTTRVSTDTQYF